A single sample gave rise to the 17 T cell receptor beta chains below, sequenced in a study of blood T cell repertoires in COVID-19. Only in-frame clones appear in the TCRdb table, and some are missing; sequencing was by immunoSEQ multiplex PCR. Among more than 250,000 clones listed, 85% to 90% were seen once. Sequencing was carried out using peripheral blood. The origin of the receptors is a woman aged 45-59 years with COVID-19, enrolled during active disease.

Regarding this clone: The same CDR3 arises from other DNA sequences in this sample as well. The genes are TRBV19 and TRBJ2-1, with 8 bases aligning to TRBD1. Germline CDR1 and CDR2: LNHDA and SQIVND (reference sequence). Trimming cost V 4 bases and J 4 bases; bases outside gene matches: 3. This CDR3 spans 14 amino acids. The DNA for the CDR3 is TGTGCCAGTAGTACCGGGACAGGATACAATGAGCAGTTCTTC. Amino acid sequence: CASSTGTGYNEQFF.

The chain uses TRBV19 and TRBJ1-2; D gene unclear. The V end lost 1 base, the J end lost 8 bases, and 14 bases lay between the germline ends. The CDR3 consists of 14 residues. CDR1 is LNHDA and CDR2 is SQIVND in the germline V gene (reference sequence). The CDR3: CASSIGHSGFGYTF. The CDR3 region has the DNA TGTGCCAGTAGTATAGGTCACAGCGGATTCGGCTACACCTTC.

CDR3 in DNA: TGTGCCAGCAGCCAAGGGTTGCGAGAAGAGACCCAGTACTTC. Translated, it gives CASSQGLREETQYF. The chain has TRBV3-1 (or the pseudogene TRBV3-2) and TRBJ2-5, with no clear D. Germline V lookup: CDR1 LGHDT, CDR2 YNNKEL (reference sequence). The V gene lost 1 base and the J gene lost 3 bases, with 9 bases spanning the gap. This CDR3 is 14 amino acids long.

This chain uses TRBV6-5 with TRBJ2-2; TRBD1 matches 10 bases. V trimming: 6 bases; J trimming: 5 bases; junction bases outside the gene matches: 6. Per the germline V gene, CDR1 is MNHEY and CDR2 is SVGAGI. CDR3 length: 15 residues. The CDR3 loop reads CASRRQGARTGELFF. The CDR3 DNA reads as TGTGCCAGCAGGAGACAGGGGGCACGGACCGGGGAGCTGTTTTTT.

The chain uses TRBV28 and TRBJ2-1, with TRBD2 matching over 13 bases. CDR1 is MDHEN, CDR2 SYDVKM, per germline. V lost 5 bases, J lost 9 bases, and 10 bases stayed unmatched. The CDR3 spans 16 residues. The CDR3 DNA sequence: TGTGCCAGCAGTCCCCTACTAGCGGGAGGGCCGCTTGAGCAGTTCTTC. Translating gives CASSPLLAGGPLEQFF.

The gene calls are TRBV9 and TRBJ1-5, with a possible D match to TRBD1 (6 bases). Germline values: CDR1 SGDLS, CDR2 YYNGEE. Trimming took off 4 bases at V and 0 bases at J, with 8 bases between the two ends. CDR3 length: 14 residues. CDR3 residues: CASSTDSSNQPQHF. In DNA, the CDR3 is TGTGCCAGCAGCACGGACAGTAGCAATCAGCCCCAGCATTTT.

The chain combines TRBV6-6 with TRBJ1-4, with D maybe TRBD1 (5 bases). The CDR3 consists of 16 residues. Trimming left V 6 bases short and J 0 bases short, with 14 bases between. Germline V gene lookup returns CDR1 MNHNY and CDR2 SVGAGI (reference sequence). CDR3 DNA sequence: TGTGCCAGCAGAAAACCGGGGGGTGCAACTAATGAAAAACTGTTTTTT. The encoded protein is CASRKPGGATNEKLFF.

The CDR3 loop is CACRVGVGTDTQYF. The CDR3 DNA follows: TGTGCCTGCCGTGTCGGAGTCGGAACAGATACGCAGTATTTT. The chain has TRBV30 and TRBJ2-3; D uncertain. The CDR3 consists of 14 residues. The ends were cut back, 6 bases at V and 3 bases at J, with 16 bases in the middle. CDR1 and CDR2 from the germline V gene are GTSNPN and SVGIG (reference sequence).

This clone occurred once. The V gene is TRBV6-5, the J gene TRBJ1-3; D is unresolved. V was pared by 4 bases and J by 9 bases, with 13 bases between. The CDR3 is 13 amino acids. Germline V lookup: CDR1 MNHEY, CDR2 SVGAGI. DNA of the CDR3: TGTGCCAGCAGTTCTCACGTAACTCCCACCATATATTTT. It codes for CASSSHVTPTIYF.

This chain joins TRBV27 and TRBJ2-4; maybe TRBD2 (5 bases). Germline assignment: CDR1 MNHEY and CDR2 SMNVEV (reference sequence). V lost 2 bases, J lost 6 bases, and 14 bases lay in between. The CDR3 spans 15 residues. CDR3 amino acids: CASSLEGIRGNIQYF. DNA of the CDR3: TGTGCCAGCAGTTTAGAGGGCATACGGGGAAACATTCAGTACTTC.

A single count supports this clone. The chain employs TRBV10-2 and TRBJ1-4; 9 positions agree with TRBD1. From germline, CDR1 is WSHSY and CDR2 SAAADI. This CDR3 comprises 14 residues. V trimming: 7 bases; J trimming: 5 bases; junction bases outside the gene matches: 5. The CDR3 sequence is CASTRDRANEKLFF. The CDR3, as DNA: TGCGCCAGCACCCGGGACAGGGCAAATGAAAAACTGTTTTTT.

This chain joins TRBV6-5 and TRBJ2-7, with D unresolved. This CDR3 region has 11 residues. From germline, CDR1 is MNHEY and CDR2 SVGAGI. V was cut by 3 bases and J by 6 bases, with 6 bases left in between. This CDR3 is CASSYQAEQYF. The CDR3, as DNA: TGTGCCAGCAGTTATCAAGCCGAGCAGTACTTC.

The V gene is TRBV6-5, the J gene TRBJ1-3; perhaps TRBD1 as D (5 bases). CDR3 length: 14 amino acids. Between the trimmed V and J ends, which lost 9 bases and 3 bases, there was a span of 15 bases. In germline, CDR1 is MNHEY, CDR2 SVGAGI. The CDR3, as DNA: TGTGCCAGTCTGGGAGGGGCGCTTGGAAACACCATATATTTT. The encoded protein is CASLGGALGNTIYF.

In DNA form, the CDR3 reads TGTGCCAGCTCACCAACGACAGGGGCCATCGATCAGCCCCAGCATTTT. It yields the protein CASSPTTGAIDQPQHF. The chain couples TRBV18 to TRBJ1-5, with 8 bases fitting TRBD1. The germline V gene has CDR1 KGHSH and CDR2 LQKENI. V trimming: 2 bases; J trimming: 5 bases; junction bases outside the gene matches: 8. The CDR3 length is 16 residues.

This clone was detected a few times. The genes are TRBV3-1 (or the pseudogene TRBV3-2) and TRBJ2-7; TRBD2 matches 9 bases. The CDR3 contains 14 residues. The germline gives CDR1 LGHDT, CDR2 YNNKEL (reference sequence). The V gene end was trimmed by 4 bases and the J gene end by 7 bases; junction bases not matched to a gene: 8. The CDR3 DNA sequence: TGTGCCAGCAGCCCGCCGGGACTAGCCAGGGAGCAGTACTTC. Translating gives CASSPPGLAREQYF.

V and J are TRBV9 and TRBJ2-2, with TRBD1 identical over 7 bases. V lost 6 bases to trimming and J lost 5 bases; unmatched junction nucleotides: 4. CDR1 and CDR2 from the germline V gene are SGDLS and YYNGEE. There are 13 residues in the CDR3. Here the CDR3 DNA reads TGTGCCAGCACCCTCAGGGGGACCGGGGAGCTGTTTTTT. This translates into CASTLRGTGELFF.

The rearrangement joins TRBV19 to TRBJ1-2, with D hard to call. With 5 bases removed from V and 8 bases from J, the gap between germline ends came to 12 bases. From germline, CDR1 is LNHDA and CDR2 SQIVND (reference sequence). The CDR3 contains 12 residues. The CDR3 coding sequence is TGTGCCAGTAGTGACTTTTACCGAGGCTACACCTTC. It encodes CASSDFYRGYTF.